This passage covers 25 T cell receptor beta chains from one sample sequenced in a study of shared clonotypes between healthy human individuals. Clones were sequenced by immunoSEQ multiplex PCR, and TCRdb holds only the in-frame ones, with some missing. The table lists some 500,000 clones, less than 96% of them singletons. The specimen sequenced was naive CD4+ T cells sorted from blood. Specified subset: CD45RA+ positively selected. These receptors originate from a woman aged 30 to 39 in good health.

V usage is TRBV28 and J usage is TRBJ2-7; 7 bases fit TRBD2. The V and J ends lost 10 bases and 0 bases, in that order; junction bases with no gene match: 6. Germline-derived CDR1 and CDR2 are MDHEN and SYDVKM. There are 13 residues in the CDR3. CDR3 in DNA: TGTGCCATCCAAGCGGGGCACTCCTACGAGCAGTACTTC. It is translated as CAIQAGHSYEQYF.

The chain links TRBV6-5 to TRBJ1-5, with a weak D call TRBD1 (6 bases). Looked up from germline, CDR1 is MNHEY and CDR2 is SVGAGI. The CDR3 runs to 15 residues. V was trimmed by 7 bases and J by 4 bases, leaving 17 bases between them. Written as DNA, the CDR3 is TGTGCCAGCAAAAAAGGGGGGCCACTAAATCAGCCCCAGCATTTT. Protein sequence: CASKKGGPLNQPQHF.

The gene calls are TRBV7-3 and TRBJ2-2; D perhaps matches TRBD2 (5 bases). The CDR3 contains 16 residues. Trimming pared 0 bases from V and 0 bases from J, leaving 8 bases between. Germline loops: CDR1 SGHTA, CDR2 FQGTGA. The CDR3 DNA is TGTGCCAGCAGCTTAACCGGACTGGCGAACACCGGGGAGCTGTTTTTT. This sequence encodes CASSLTGLANTGELFF.

The J gene is TRBJ2-5, the V gene TRBV28; 7 bases are a match to TRBD2. This CDR3 comprises 17 residues. CDR1 and CDR2 from the germline V gene are MDHEN and SYDVKM. Germline trimming cut 2 bases from V and 3 bases from J; bases unmatched to any gene: 12. The CDR3 region has the DNA TGTGCCAGCAGTTTAACGGGGTCAGGGCGGGGGAAAGAGACCCAGTACTTC. This sequence encodes CASSLTGSGRGKETQYF.

The rearrangement joins TRBV4-1 to TRBJ2-7, with TRBD2 identical over 9 bases. This CDR3 is built from 14 residues. Losses at the gene ends were 4 bases for V and 8 bases for J; bases not matched to a gene: 9. In germline, CDR1 is MGHRA, CDR2 YSYEKL. The CDR3 DNA sequence: TGCGCCAGCAGCCGAGTAGCGGGAGTAAATCAGCAGTACTTC. Protein: CASSRVAGVNQQYF.

The gene calls are TRBV19 and TRBJ1-1; 7 bases fit TRBD1. The CDR3 length is 15 residues. Germline CDR1 is LNHDA and CDR2 is SQIVND (reference sequence). After removal of 7 bases from V and 0 bases from J, the junction contained 8 bases not matched to a gene. DNA of the CDR3: TGTGCCAGTAACGACAGGGCTCGGTTGAACACTGAAGCTTTCTTT. Protein sequence: CASNDRARLNTEAFF.

The rearrangement joins TRBV30 to TRBJ2-7; D is possibly TRBD1 (7 bases). There are 11 residues in the CDR3. Germline V CDR1 and CDR2: GTSNPN, SVGIG (reference sequence). V shed 8 bases and J shed 1 base, with 9 bases lying between them. The CDR3 DNA reads TGTGCCCAGGGGGGTTCCTACGAGCAGTACTTC. It codes for CAQGGSYEQYF.

This clone was seen a single time. The gene calls are TRBV19 and TRBJ1-4; D gene unclear. The germline V gene has CDR1 LNHDA and CDR2 SQIVND (reference sequence). With 5 bases removed from V and 8 bases from J, the gap between germline ends came to 12 bases. This CDR3 region has 13 residues. The CDR3 DNA follows: TGTGCCAGTAGTGACGGGTATGGGGAAAAACTGTTTTTT. Protein sequence: CASSDGYGEKLFF.

CDR3 protein: CASSPGSGEAFF. In DNA form, the CDR3 reads TGTGCCAGCAGCCCCGGATCCGGTGAAGCTTTCTTT. V usage is TRBV11-3 and J usage is TRBJ1-1; D is uncertain. Germline assignment: CDR1 SGHNT and CDR2 YENEEA. The V and J ends lost 5 bases and 7 bases respectively, with 11 bases between them. The CDR3 sequence is 12 residues long.

The V gene is TRBV28, the J gene TRBJ1-2; TRBD1 matches 7 bases. Germline CDR1 and CDR2: MDHEN and SYDVKM. V trimming: 8 bases; J trimming: 7 bases; junction bases outside the gene matches: 13. The CDR3 loop spans 14 amino acids. CDR3: CASGVGNRGTGYTF. The CDR3 bases are TGTGCCAGCGGAGTTGGGAACAGGGGAACTGGCTACACCTTC.

The V and J genes are TRBV10-1 and TRBJ2-1; 13 bases agree with TRBD2. The length of the CDR3 is 15 residues. Trimming at V came to 7 bases and at J to 5 bases, leaving 5 bases not matched to a gene. Germline-derived CDR1 and CDR2 are WNHNN and SYGVQD (reference sequence). The DNA of the CDR3 is TGCGCCAGCACCTCGGGACTAGCGGGGAACAATGAGCAGTTCTTC. Translation: CASTSGLAGNNEQFF.

The gene calls are TRBV9 and TRBJ2-1; 7 bases match TRBD2. Germline CDR1 reads SGDLS; CDR2 reads YYNGEE. This CDR3 spans 17 amino acids. J was trimmed by 0 bases and V by 0 bases; bases with no gene match: 6. CDR3 sequence reads: CASSVEELASSYNEQFF. For the CDR3, the DNA is TGTGCCAGCAGCGTAGAGGAACTAGCGAGCTCCTACAATGAGCAGTTCTTC.

The chain carries TRBV28 and TRBJ2-7, with D uncertain. The CDR3 is 16 amino acids. The germline V gene encodes CDR1 MDHEN and CDR2 SYDVKM. Trimming took off 1 base at V and 0 bases at J, with 13 bases between the two ends. The CDR3 region has the DNA TGTGCCAGCAGTTTATTTCGTCTTGACCCCTCCTACGAGCAGTACTTC. Translating gives CASSLFRLDPSYEQYF.

This clone has more than one count but fewer than ten. The CDR3 loop is CAPLRDIQYF. DNA for the CDR3: TGTGCCCCACTGAGGGACATTCAGTACTTC. V usage is TRBV27 and J usage is TRBJ2-4; tentatively, D is TRBD2 (5 bases). This CDR3 has 10 residues. Germline CDR1 is MNHEY and CDR2 is SMNVEV (reference sequence). The V gene lost 11 bases and the J gene lost 8 bases, with 10 bases spanning the gap.

Concerning this clone: The same CDR3 also results from other DNA sequences found in this sample. The CDR3 sequence: CASSPGTANTEAFF. The CDR3 bases are TGTGCCAGCAGTCCCGGGACAGCGAACACTGAAGCTTTCTTT. The chain is built from TRBV28 and TRBJ1-1; 7 bases are a match to TRBD1. Per the germline V gene, CDR1 is MDHEN and CDR2 is SYDVKM. V gave up 5 bases and J gave up 1 base; unmatched junction bases: 4. The CDR3 is 14 amino acids.

The chain combines TRBV11-2 with TRBJ2-7; perhaps TRBD1 as D (6 bases). The CDR3 is 15 amino acids. V was clipped by 4 bases and J by 2 bases, with 15 bases between them. Per germline, CDR1 SGHAT and CDR2 FQNNGV. The CDR3, as DNA: TGTGCCAGCAGCTGGGGCGGTAGGGGGACCTACGAGCAGTACTTC. Protein sequence: CASSWGGRGTYEQYF.

The chain uses TRBV29-1 and TRBJ2-1, with a tentative D call TRBD2 (6 bases). The germline CDR1 and CDR2 sequences are SQVTM and ANQGSEA. The length of the CDR3 is 14 residues. With 7 bases removed from V and 7 bases from J, the gap between germline ends came to 20 bases. CDR3 residues: CSARGWPSSNEQFF. CDR3 DNA sequence: TGCAGCGCCCGGGGGTGGCCTAGCTCGAATGAGCAGTTCTTC.

The V and J genes are TRBV19 and TRBJ1-5, with 9 bases matching TRBD1. V gave up 3 bases and J gave up 5 bases; unmatched junction bases: 2. The CDR3 totals 14 residues. Germline assignment: CDR1 LNHDA and CDR2 SQIVND (reference sequence). The CDR3 protein is CASSIGTGYQPQHF. DNA of the CDR3: TGTGCCAGTAGTATCGGGACAGGGTATCAGCCCCAGCATTTT.

This chain links TRBV2 with TRBJ1-2, with 7 bases aligning to TRBD1. The CDR3 sequence is 14 residues long. V shed 4 bases and J 8 bases; nucleotides not matched to a gene: 10. The germline CDR1 and CDR2 sequences are SNHLY and FYNNEI. DNA for the CDR3: TGTGCCAGCAGTGCCTCGAGGGGGCAGAAAGGCTACACCTTC. Encoded protein: CASSASRGQKGYTF.

CDR3 in amino acids: CASSGLAGDQETQYF. The CDR3 nucleotides read TGTGCCAGCAGCGGACTAGCGGGAGACCAAGAGACCCAGTACTTC. V gene TRBV6-5 combines with J gene TRBJ2-5; the match to TRBD2 covers 13 bases. This CDR3 has 15 amino acids. CDR1 MNHEY and CDR2 SVGAGI come from the germline V gene. V shed 6 bases and J 0 bases; nucleotides not matched to a gene: 1.

The V and J genes are TRBV5-4 and TRBJ1-1; 7 bases are a match to TRBD1. The CDR3 runs to 13 residues. After removal of 0 bases from V and 11 bases from J, the junction contained 7 bases not matched to a gene. The germline CDR1 and CDR2 sequences are SGHNT and YYREEE (reference sequence). The CDR3 spells CASSLGQGPAAFF. For the CDR3, the DNA is TGTGCCAGCAGCTTGGGACAGGGACCGGCTGCTTTCTTT.

The chain is built from TRBV4-2 and TRBJ2-5; the D gene is possibly TRBD1 (6 bases). Judging by the DNA end, TRBJ2-7 fits better; the J call may be wrong. The CDR3 is made up of 18 amino acids. In germline, CDR1 is LGHNA, CDR2 YNFKEQ. The CDR3 region has the DNA TGTGCCAGCAGCCAAGTTGCTACCAGGGGTGTCGGCTCCTACGAGCAGTACTTC. Its translation: CASSQVATRGVGSYEQYF.

The rearrangement links TRBV6-1 to TRBJ2-2, with TRBD2 matching over 9 bases. Germline CDR1 MNHNS, CDR2 SASEGT. V lost 4 bases and J lost 2; bases outside the gene matches: 5. The CDR3 length is 16 residues. The CDR3 reads CASSGRAGGNTGELFF. CDR3 DNA sequence: TGTGCCAGCAGTGGAAGAGCGGGAGGAAACACCGGGGAGCTGTTTTTT.

CDR3 loop: CASSLMPRSSYEQYF. The CDR3 DNA sequence: TGTGCCAGCAGTTTAATGCCCAGGAGCTCCTACGAGCAGTACTTC. V gene TRBV28 combines with J gene TRBJ2-7; D uncertain. The germline V and J ends were trimmed by 2 bases and 0 bases, with 11 bases remaining between them. Germline loops: CDR1 MDHEN, CDR2 SYDVKM. The CDR3 sequence is 15 residues long.

This clone has only a few counts. The chain links TRBV7-2 to TRBJ1-2; D is uncertain. The CDR3 is 14 amino acids. The ends were cut back, 6 bases at V and 7 bases at J, with 18 bases in the middle. Germline-derived CDR1 and CDR2 are SGHTA and FQGNSA. CDR3: CASSRGWSSTGYTF. The CDR3 nucleotides read TGTGCCAGCAGTCGAGGGTGGAGTTCCACTGGCTACACCTTC.